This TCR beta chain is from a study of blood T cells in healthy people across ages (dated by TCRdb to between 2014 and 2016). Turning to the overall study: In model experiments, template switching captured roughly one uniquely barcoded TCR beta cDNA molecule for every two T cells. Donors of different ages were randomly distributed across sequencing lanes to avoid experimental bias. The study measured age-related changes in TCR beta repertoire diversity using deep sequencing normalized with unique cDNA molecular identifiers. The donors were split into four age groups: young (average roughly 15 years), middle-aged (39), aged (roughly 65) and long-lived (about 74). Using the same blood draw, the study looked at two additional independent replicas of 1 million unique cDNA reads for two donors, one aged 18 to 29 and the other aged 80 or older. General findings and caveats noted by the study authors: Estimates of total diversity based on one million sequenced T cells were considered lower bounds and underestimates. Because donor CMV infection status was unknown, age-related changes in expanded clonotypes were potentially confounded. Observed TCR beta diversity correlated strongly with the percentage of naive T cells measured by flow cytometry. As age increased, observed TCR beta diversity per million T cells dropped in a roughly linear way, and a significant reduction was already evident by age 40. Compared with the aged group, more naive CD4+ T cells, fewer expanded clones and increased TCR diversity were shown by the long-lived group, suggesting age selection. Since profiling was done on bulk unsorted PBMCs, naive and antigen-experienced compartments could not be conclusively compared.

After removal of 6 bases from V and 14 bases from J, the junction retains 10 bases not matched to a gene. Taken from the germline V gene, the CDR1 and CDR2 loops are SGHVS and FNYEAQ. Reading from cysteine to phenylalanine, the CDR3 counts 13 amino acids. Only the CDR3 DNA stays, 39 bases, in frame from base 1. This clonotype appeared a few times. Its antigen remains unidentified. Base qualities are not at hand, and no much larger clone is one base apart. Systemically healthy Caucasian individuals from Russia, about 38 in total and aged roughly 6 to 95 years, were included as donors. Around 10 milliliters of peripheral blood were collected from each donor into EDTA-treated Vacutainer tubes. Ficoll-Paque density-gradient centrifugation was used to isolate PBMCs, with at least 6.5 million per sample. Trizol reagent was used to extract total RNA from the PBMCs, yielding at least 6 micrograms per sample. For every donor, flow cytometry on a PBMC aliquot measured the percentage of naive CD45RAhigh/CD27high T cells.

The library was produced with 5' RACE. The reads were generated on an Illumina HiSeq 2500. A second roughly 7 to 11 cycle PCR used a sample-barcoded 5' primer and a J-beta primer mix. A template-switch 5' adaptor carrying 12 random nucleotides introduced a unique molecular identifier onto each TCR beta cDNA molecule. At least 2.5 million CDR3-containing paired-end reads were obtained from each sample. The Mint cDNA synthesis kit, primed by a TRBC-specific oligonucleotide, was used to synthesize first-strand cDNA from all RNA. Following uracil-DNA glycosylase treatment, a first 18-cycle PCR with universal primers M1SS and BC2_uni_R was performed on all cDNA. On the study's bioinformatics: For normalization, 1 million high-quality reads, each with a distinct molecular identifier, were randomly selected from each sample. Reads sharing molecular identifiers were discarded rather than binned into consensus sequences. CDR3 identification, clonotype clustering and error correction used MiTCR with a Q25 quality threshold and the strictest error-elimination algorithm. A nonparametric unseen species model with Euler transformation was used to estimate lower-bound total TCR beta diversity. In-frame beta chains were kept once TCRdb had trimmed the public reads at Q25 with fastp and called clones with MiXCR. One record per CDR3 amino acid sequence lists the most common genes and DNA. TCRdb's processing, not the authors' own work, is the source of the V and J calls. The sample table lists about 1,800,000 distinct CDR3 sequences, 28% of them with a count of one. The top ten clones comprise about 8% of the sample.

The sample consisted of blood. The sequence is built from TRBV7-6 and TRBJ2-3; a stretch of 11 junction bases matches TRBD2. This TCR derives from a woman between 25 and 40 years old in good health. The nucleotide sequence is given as TGTGCCAGCAGTTTACTTCGGACTAGCGGGTTGTATTTT. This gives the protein CASSLLRTSGLYF.